This T cell receptor (beta chain) is drawn from a study of control samples from healthy donors and cancer patients. CDR1 and CDR2 (germline): SQVTM, ANQGSEA. Trimming pared 1 base from V and 0 bases from J, leaving 12 bases between. The CDR3 loop spans 16 amino acids. Using immunoSEQ multiplex PCR, the repertoire was profiled, and TCRdb retains in-frame clones only, with some absent. The data show 260,000 or so clones, over 75% seen once. The sample taken for sequencing was PBMCs. This TCR came from a woman in her sixties or seventies with lung cancer. The chain has TRBV29-1 and TRBJ2-2, with no clear D. The chain's CDR3 is CSVEGAAASNTGELFF. The CDR3 DNA reads TGCAGCGTTGAAGGGGCGGCGGCCTCGAACACCGGGGAGCTGTTTTTT.